These T cell receptor beta chains were read from a single sample in a study of control samples from healthy donors and cancer patients. Sequenced by immunoSEQ multiplex PCR; TCRdb stores in-frame clones only, minus some. This sample has around 80,000 clones, with approximately 87% found just once. The sequencing input was blood. The origin of the receptors is a man in his fifties or sixties in good health. The CDR3 runs from the conserved cysteine through the conserved F or W. Only some rows state a clone size, as once, few, many or a class for expanded clones.

clone size: -; J gene: TRBJ2-7; V gene: TRBV10-1; CDR3 protein: CASSDTGTGAYEQYF
clone size: -; J gene: TRBJ1-3; V gene: TRBV7-2; CDR3 protein: CASSTGQGRISGNTIYF
clone size: -; J gene: TRBJ2-2; V gene: TRBV10-1; CDR3 protein: CASSVGAGELFF
clone size: -; J gene: TRBJ1-1; V gene: TRBV4-3; CDR3 protein: CASSRVNQGIGEAFF
clone size: -; J gene: TRBJ1-5; V gene: TRBV12-3/TRBV12-4; CDR3 protein: CASDRGEDQPQHF
clone size: once; J gene: TRBJ1-1; V gene: TRBV2; CDR3 protein: CASRNRGIGEAFF
clone size: -; J gene: TRBJ2-7; V gene: TRBV11-2; CDR3 protein: CASSAIKGPDEQYF
clone size: -; J gene: TRBJ1-1; V gene: TRBV2; CDR3 protein: CASSGRGENTEAFF
clone size: -; J gene: TRBJ2-3; V gene: TRBV7-2; CDR3 protein: CASSSTLLAEAQYF
clone size: -; J gene: TRBJ2-2; V gene: TRBV2; CDR3 protein: CASSPYGLANTGELFF
clone size: -; J gene: TRBJ1-2; V gene: TRBV5-5; CDR3 protein: CASSLGGQGALYGYTF
clone size: -; J gene: TRBJ1-2; V gene: TRBV15; CDR3 protein: CATSSGAKLNYGYTF
clone size: once; J gene: TRBJ1-6; V gene: TRBV7-6; CDR3 protein: CASSRDSLNSPLHF
clone size: -; J gene: TRBJ1-2; V gene: TRBV3-1/TRBV3-2; CDR3 protein: CASSHGHLNYGYTF
clone size: -; J gene: TRBJ1-3; V gene: TRBV3-1/TRBV3-2; CDR3 protein: CASSQVKGNTIYF